The source of this T cell receptor beta chain is a study of radiation and T cells in renal cell carcinoma. Study-wide context: Nephrectomy followed 15 Gy stereotactic body radiation by 4 weeks. Findings and caveats of the study: Top tumor clonotypes rose in blood 2 weeks post-radiation, then contracted. Baseline intratumoral clonotype presence is unknown without pretreatment biopsies.

The CDR3 totals 14 residues. In germline, CDR1 is MNHNS, CDR2 SASEGT. Trimming cost V 8 bases and J 3 bases, with 14 bases left between them. Concerning this clone itself: Its antigen is currently unknown.

The time point: blood 2 weeks post-SBRT. Treatment meaning: 15 Gy SBRT to primary tumor, nephrectomy 4 weeks later. After SBRT, blood was collected at 2 and 4 weeks, plus baseline. TCRdb keeps only in-frame clones here, not all; method: immunoSEQ multiplex PCR. The sample lists 100,000 to 150,000 clones, 88% seen once, with over 4.5% in the top ten. Sequenced here: blood, sampled from a patient whose treatment included radiotherapy and nephrectomy. The chain joins TRBV6-1 to TRBJ1-3, with D perhaps TRBD1 (6 bases). The receptor's source is a woman between 70 and 85 years old with renal cell carcinoma. The CDR3 DNA reads as TGTGCCAGCGGGCGGGACATCGTTGGAAACACCATATATTTT. Translating gives CASGRDIVGNTIYF.